This TCR beta chain appears in the sequencing data of a study of T cell responses to AZD1222 COVID-19 vaccine. Assay: immunoSEQ multiplex PCR; the TCRdb copy retains only in-frame clones and omits some. Among around 97,000 clones listed, around 91% were seen once. This TCR was recovered from an adult in good health. The material sequenced was peripheral blood, taken on day 0 of AZD1222 vaccination.

Here the CDR3 reads CASSPVLRRAGYEQYF. DNA of the CDR3: TGTGCCAGCAGTCCCGTCCTCCGACGGGCAGGGTACGAGCAGTACTTC. V is TRBV27 and J is TRBJ2-7; D is perhaps TRBD1 (5 bases). Germline lookup yields CDR1 MNHEY and CDR2 SMNVEV (reference sequence). The CDR3 has 16 residues. Trimming pared 5 bases from V and 4 bases from J, leaving 21 bases between.